The T cell receptor (beta chain) under discussion was sequenced for a study of response to subunit inactivated influenza vaccine. Study results and caveats: Authors suggested seasonal influenza vaccinations each recruit few new T cells.

V lost 5 bases and J 9 bases, leaving 14 bases between the germline ends. CDR3 size: 13 residues. In this sample, this clonotype turned up many times. Its specificity is unknown. MiXCR, applied by TCRdb to the RT-PCR reads, yields one record per CDR3 protein. The profile covers about 650,000 distinct CDR3 sequences, with 14% appearing a single time and roughly 7.6% taken by the ten largest. The chain recombines TRBV12-3 or TRBV12-4 with TRBJ2-1; TRBD1 or TRBD2 may be the D gene (5 bases each). The starting material was PBMCs from blood, obtained approximately 15 days before vaccination. This clonotype originated in a man in his fifties who received an inactivated influenza vaccine. CDR3 sequence reads: CASSPPSGTEQFF. The CDR3 DNA follows: TGTGCCAGCAGTCCTCCCTCCGGGACTGAGCAGTTCTTC.